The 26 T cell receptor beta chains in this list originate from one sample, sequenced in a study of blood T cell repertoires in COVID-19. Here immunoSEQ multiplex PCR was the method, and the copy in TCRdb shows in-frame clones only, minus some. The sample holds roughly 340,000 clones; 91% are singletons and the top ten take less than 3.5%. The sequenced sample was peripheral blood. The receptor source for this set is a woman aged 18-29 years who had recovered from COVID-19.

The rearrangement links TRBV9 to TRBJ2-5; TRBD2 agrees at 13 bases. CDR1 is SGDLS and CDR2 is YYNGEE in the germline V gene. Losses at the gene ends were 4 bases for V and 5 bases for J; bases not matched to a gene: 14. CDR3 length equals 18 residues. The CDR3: CASSSFLLGTSGKETQYF. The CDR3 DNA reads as TGTGCCAGCAGCTCCTTTCTGTTGGGGACTAGCGGGAAGGAGACCCAGTACTTC.

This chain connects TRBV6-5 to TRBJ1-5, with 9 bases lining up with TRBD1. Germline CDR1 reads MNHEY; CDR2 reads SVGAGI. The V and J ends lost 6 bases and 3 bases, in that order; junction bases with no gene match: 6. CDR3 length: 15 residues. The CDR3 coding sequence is TGTGCCAGCAGGTCCGGGACAGGGTCCAATCAGCCCCAGCATTTT. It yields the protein CASRSGTGSNQPQHF.

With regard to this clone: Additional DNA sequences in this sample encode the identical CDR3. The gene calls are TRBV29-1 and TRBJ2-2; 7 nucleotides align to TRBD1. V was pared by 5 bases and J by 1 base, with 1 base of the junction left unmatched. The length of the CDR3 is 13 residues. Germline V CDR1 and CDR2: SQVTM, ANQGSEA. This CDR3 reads CSVRTGNTGELFF. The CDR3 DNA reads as TGCAGCGTTAGGACAGGGAACACCGGGGAGCTGTTTTTT.

The CDR3 DNA sequence: TGTGCCAGCAGTCATAGACAGGGTGTCAATGAGCAGTTCTTC. Its translation is CASSHRQGVNEQFF. The V and J genes are TRBV27 and TRBJ2-1, with 7 bases fitting TRBD1. The length of the CDR3 is 14 residues. Trimming at V came to 5 bases and at J to 6 bases, leaving 7 bases not matched to a gene. Germline CDR1 and CDR2: MNHEY and SMNVEV (reference sequence).

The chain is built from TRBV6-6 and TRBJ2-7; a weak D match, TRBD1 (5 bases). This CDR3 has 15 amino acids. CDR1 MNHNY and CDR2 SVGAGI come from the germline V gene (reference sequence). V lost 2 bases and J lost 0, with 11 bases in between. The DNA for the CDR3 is TGTGCCAGCAGTTACGGGCAGGGCAGCTCCTACGAGCAGTACGTC. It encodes CASSYGQGSSYEQYV.

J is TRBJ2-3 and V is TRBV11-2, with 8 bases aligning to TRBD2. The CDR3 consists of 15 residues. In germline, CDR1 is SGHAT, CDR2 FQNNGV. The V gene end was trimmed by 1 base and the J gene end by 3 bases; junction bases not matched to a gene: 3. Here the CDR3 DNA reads TGTGCCAGCAGCTTAGTGGGGACTAGGACAGATACGCAGTATTTT. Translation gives CASSLVGTRTDTQYF.

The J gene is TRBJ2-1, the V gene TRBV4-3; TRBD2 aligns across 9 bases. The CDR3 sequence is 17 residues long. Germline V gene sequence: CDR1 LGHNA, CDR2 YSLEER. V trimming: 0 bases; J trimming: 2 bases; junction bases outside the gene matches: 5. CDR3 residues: CASSQDLAGIPYNEQFF. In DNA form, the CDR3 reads TGCGCCAGCAGCCAAGATCTAGCGGGGATCCCCTACAATGAGCAGTTCTTC.

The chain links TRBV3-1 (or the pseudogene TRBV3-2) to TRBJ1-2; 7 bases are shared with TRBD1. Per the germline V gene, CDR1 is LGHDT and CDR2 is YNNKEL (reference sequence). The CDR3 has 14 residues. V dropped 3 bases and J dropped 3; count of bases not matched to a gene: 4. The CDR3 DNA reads TGTGCCAGCAGCCACCCGACAGGGTACTATGGCTACACCTTC. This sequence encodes CASSHPTGYYGYTF.

This chain's CDR3 is CASSLRQGSGNTIYF. For the CDR3, the DNA is TGTGCCAGCAGCTTACGACAGGGCTCGGGAAACACCATATATTTT. The chain carries TRBV6-5 and TRBJ1-3, with 7 positions matching TRBD1. The ends lost 6 bases at V and 4 bases at J; junction bases unmatched: 9. The CDR3 spans 15 residues. Germline V CDR1 and CDR2: MNHEY, SVGAGI.

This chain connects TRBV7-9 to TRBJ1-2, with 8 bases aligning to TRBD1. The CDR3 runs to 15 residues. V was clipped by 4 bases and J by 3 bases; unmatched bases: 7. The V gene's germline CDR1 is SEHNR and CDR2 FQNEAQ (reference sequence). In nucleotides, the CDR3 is TGTGCCAGCAGCTCAACAGGGGGAGAGGACTATGGCTACACCTTC. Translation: CASSSTGGEDYGYTF.

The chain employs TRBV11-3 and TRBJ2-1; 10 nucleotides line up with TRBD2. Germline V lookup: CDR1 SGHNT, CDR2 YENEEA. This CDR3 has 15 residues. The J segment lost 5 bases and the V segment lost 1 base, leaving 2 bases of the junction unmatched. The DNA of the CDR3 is TGTGCCAGCAGCTTAGGGACTAGCGGCAACAATGAGCAGTTCTTC. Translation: CASSLGTSGNNEQFF.

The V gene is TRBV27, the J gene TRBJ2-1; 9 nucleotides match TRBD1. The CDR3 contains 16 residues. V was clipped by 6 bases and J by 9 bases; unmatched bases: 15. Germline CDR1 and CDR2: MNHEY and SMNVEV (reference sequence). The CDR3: CASSTTPGTGKGEQFF. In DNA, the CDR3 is TGTGCCAGCAGCACCACCCCCGGGACAGGGAAGGGTGAGCAGTTCTTC.

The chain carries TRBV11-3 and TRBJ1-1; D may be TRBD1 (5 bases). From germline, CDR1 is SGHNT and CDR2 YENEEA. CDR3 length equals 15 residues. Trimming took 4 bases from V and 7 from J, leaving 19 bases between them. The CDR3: CASSYLGGANSEAFF. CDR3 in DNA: TGTGCCAGCAGCTATCTCGGCGGGGCCAATAGTGAAGCTTTCTTT. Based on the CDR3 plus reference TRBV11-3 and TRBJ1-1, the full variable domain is EAGVVQSPRYKIIEKKQPVAFWCNPISGHNTLYWYLQNLGQGPELLIRYENEEAVDDSQLPKDRFSAERLKGVDSTLKIQPAELGDSAVYLCASSYLGGANSEAFFGQGTRLTVV.

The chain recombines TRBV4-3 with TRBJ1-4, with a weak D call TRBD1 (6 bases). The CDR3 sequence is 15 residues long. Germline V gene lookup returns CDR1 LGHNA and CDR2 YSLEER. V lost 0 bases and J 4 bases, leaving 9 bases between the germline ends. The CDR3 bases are TGCGCCAGCAGCCAAGATCAACAGGGTAATGAAAAACTGTTTTTT. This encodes CASSQDQQGNEKLFF.

CDR3 nucleotide sequence: TGTGCCAGCAGCCAGGGGACAGGGGGCGTTCAGCCCCAGCATTTT. Its protein product is CASSQGTGGVQPQHF. The chain couples TRBV7-2 to TRBJ1-5, with 12 bases that match TRBD1. Germline V gene lookup returns CDR1 SGHTA and CDR2 FQGNSA. The CDR3 contains 15 residues. V was pared by 5 bases and J by 6 bases, with 5 bases of the junction left unmatched.

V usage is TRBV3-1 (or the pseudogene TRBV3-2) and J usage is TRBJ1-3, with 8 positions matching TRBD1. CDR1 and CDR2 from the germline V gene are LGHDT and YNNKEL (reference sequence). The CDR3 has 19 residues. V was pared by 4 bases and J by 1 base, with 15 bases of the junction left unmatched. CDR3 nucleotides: TGTGCCAGCAGCCGCCGACAGGGGTCCTCCTTCCTTTCTGGAAACACCATATATTTT. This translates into CASSRRQGSSFLSGNTIYF.

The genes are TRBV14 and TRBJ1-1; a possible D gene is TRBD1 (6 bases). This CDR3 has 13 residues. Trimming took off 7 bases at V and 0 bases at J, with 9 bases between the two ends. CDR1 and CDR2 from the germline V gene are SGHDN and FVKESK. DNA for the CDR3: TGTGCCAGCAAGGGGGATATGAACACTGAAGCTTTCTTT. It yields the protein CASKGDMNTEAFF.

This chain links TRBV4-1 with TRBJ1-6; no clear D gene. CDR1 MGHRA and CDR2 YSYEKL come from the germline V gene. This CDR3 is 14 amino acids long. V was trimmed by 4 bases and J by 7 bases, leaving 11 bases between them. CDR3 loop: CASSPNTLNSPLHF. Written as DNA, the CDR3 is TGCGCCAGCAGCCCCAACACCCTGAATTCACCCCTCCACTTT.

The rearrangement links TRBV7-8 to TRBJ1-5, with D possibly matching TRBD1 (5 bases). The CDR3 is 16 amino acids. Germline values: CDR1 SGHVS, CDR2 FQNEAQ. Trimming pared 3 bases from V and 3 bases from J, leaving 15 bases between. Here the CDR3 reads CASSFRLGRDNQPQHF. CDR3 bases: TGTGCCAGCAGCTTCCGATTGGGCAGGGACAATCAGCCCCAGCATTTT.

CDR3 coding DNA: TGCGCCAGCAGCCGGGATGGAAACACCATATATTTT. Amino acids: CASSRDGNTIYF. The chain has TRBV5-1 and TRBJ1-3; D unclear. Germline lookup yields CDR1 SGHRS and CDR2 YFSETQ. V lost 4 bases to trimming and J lost 3 bases, with 5 bases between them. CDR3 size: 12 residues. Variable domain in full (rest from reference TRBV5-1 and TRBJ1-3): KAGVTQTPRYLIKTRGQQVTLSCSPISGHRSVSWYQQTPGQGLQFLFEYFSETQRNKGNFPGRFSGRQFSNSRSEMNVSTLELGDSALYLCASSRDGNTIYFGEGSWLTVV.

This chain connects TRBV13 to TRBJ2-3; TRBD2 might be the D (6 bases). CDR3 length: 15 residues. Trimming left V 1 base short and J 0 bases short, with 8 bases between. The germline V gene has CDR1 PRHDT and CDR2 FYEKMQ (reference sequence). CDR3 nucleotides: TGTGCCAGCAGCTTAGACGGGACTAGCACAGATACGCAGTATTTT. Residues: CASSLDGTSTDTQYF.

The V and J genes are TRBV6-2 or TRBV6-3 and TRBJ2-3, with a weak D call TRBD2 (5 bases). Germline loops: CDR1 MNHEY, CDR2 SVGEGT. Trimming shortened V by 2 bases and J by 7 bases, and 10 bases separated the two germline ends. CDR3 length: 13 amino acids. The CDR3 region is CASSYQEGNTQYF. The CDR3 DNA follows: TGTGCCAGCAGTTACCAAGAGGGTAATACGCAGTATTTT.

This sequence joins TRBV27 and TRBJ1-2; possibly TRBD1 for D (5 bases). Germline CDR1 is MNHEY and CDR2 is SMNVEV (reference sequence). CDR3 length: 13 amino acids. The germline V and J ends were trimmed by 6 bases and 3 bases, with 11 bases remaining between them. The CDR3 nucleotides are TGTGCCAGCAGACCTACAGGACACTATGGCTACACCTTC. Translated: CASRPTGHYGYTF.

For the CDR3, the DNA is TGTGCCAGTAGTAGGACAGGGATCCCTAGCAATCAGCCCCAGCATTTT. It translates to CASSRTGIPSNQPQHF. This chain joins TRBV19 and TRBJ1-5, with 8 bases lining up with TRBD1. Losses at the gene ends were 4 bases for V and 0 bases for J; bases not matched to a gene: 5. This CDR3 has 16 residues. CDR1 is LNHDA and CDR2 is SQIVND in the germline V gene (reference sequence).

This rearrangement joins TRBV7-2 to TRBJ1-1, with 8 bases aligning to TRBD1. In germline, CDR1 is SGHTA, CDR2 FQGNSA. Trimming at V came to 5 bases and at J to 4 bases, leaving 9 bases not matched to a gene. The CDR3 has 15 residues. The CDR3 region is CASSGRTGGGTEAFF. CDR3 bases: TGTGCCAGCAGCGGGCGAACAGGGGGAGGCACTGAAGCTTTCTTT.

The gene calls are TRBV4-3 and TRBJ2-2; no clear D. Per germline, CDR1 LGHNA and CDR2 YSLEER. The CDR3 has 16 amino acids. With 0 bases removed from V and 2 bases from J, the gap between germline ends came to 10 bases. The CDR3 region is CASSQDLRSNTGELFF. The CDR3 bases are TGCGCCAGCAGCCAAGATCTGAGGAGCAACACCGGGGAGCTGTTTTTT.